The sample holds one count of the clone carrying this T cell receptor beta chain. The data are from a study of blood T cell repertoires in COVID-19. Study at large: Nucleic acid was either cDNA or gDNA, and it came from T cells, B-cell-depleted T cells, or PBMCs.

Study members were between about 18 and 100 years old and lived in 25 or so US regions. Cohort assignment relied on participant-reported clinical history. This CDR3 has 20 residues. J was trimmed by 7 bases and V by 7 bases; bases with no gene match: 20. Germline V gene data show CDR1 as MDHEN and CDR2 as SYDVKM. Here immunoSEQ multiplex PCR was the method, and the copy in TCRdb shows in-frame clones only, minus some. Altogether around 85,000 clones are present, 85% to 90% being singletons, with the ten largest covering approximately 1.2%. The sequenced sample consisted of PBMCs or T cells enriched from blood (not recorded which). The sequence was obtained from a woman aged 45-65 years with acute COVID-19. This chain connects TRBV28 to TRBJ2-1, with 15 bases matching TRBD2. The CDR3 protein is CASTLLPGLAGGSYGNEQFF. CDR3 nucleotide sequence: TGTGCCAGCACCTTACTGCCGGGACTAGCGGGAGGCTCCTACGGAAATGAGCAGTTCTTC. The whole variable domain, filled in from reference TRBV28 and TRBJ2-1, reads DVKVTQSSRYLVKRTGEKVFLECVQDMDHENMFWYRQDPGLGLRLIYFSYDVKMKEKGDIPEGYSVSREKKERFSLILESASTNQTSMYLCASTLLPGLAGGSYGNEQFFGPGTRLTVL.